The 13 T cell receptor beta chains listed next were all sequenced from one sample in a study of patients and donors after allogeneic stem cell transplantation. In TCRdb, the RT-PCR reads were re-called with MiXCR into one record per CDR3 protein. The data contain approximately 150,000 distinct CDR3 sequences, approximately 40% of them singletons. What was sequenced was blood, either unsorted or a sorted T cell fraction (not recorded which). These receptors came from a human donor who was either an allogeneic HSCT recipient or a stem cell or donor lymphocyte infusion donor (not recorded which). It is not recorded whose cells these are; they may come from a transplant donor.

The rearrangement joins TRBV27 to TRBJ2-2; weak D call: TRBD2 (5 bases). Germline V gene data show CDR1 as MNHEY and CDR2 as SMNVEV (reference sequence). This CDR3 has 15 residues. V lost 5 bases and J 7 bases, leaving 17 bases between the germline ends. CDR3 amino acids: CASSPLDRGDGELFF. CDR3 in DNA: TGTGCCAGCAGTCCCCTTGACCGGGGAGACGGGGAGCTGTTTTTT.

This rearrangement joins TRBV10-3 to TRBJ1-1; unclear D gene. Germline V gene lookup returns CDR1 ENHRY and CDR2 SYGVKD. CDR3 size: 16 residues. V was clipped by 10 bases and J by 0 bases, with 21 bases between them. CDR3 in amino acids: CATGDMTKSMNTEAFF. The CDR3 bases are TGTGCCACCGGCGACATGACGAAATCCATGAACACTGAAGCTTTCTTT.

The chain carries TRBV12-3 or TRBV12-4 and TRBJ2-2; D is possibly TRBD1 or TRBD2 (5 bases each). The CDR3 is 16 residues long. V was shortened by 5 bases and J by 1 base, with 14 bases between the two germline ends. The CDR3 DNA is TGTGCCAGCAGTCCGTCGGGGCTCTGGAACACCGGGGAGCTGTTTTTT. Protein: CASSPSGLWNTGELFF.

The gene calls are TRBV12-3 or TRBV12-4 and TRBJ1-5; D unclear. The CDR3 is 14 amino acids. V was cut by 5 bases and J by 3 bases, with 11 bases left in between. CDR3 coding DNA: TGTGCCAGCAGTGTGGGTCAGATCAATCAGCCCCAGCATTTT. As protein: CASSVGQINQPQHF.

This clonotype occurred many times. This chain connects TRBV27 to TRBJ1-5, with D uncertain. V was cut by 10 bases and J by 4 bases, with 14 bases left in between. CDR3 length equals 13 residues. Per germline, CDR1 MNHEY and CDR2 SMNVEV (reference sequence). Written as DNA, the CDR3 is TGTGCCACCAAGGAGTTTGGGAATCAGCCCCAGCATTTT. Its translation is CATKEFGNQPQHF.

The rearrangement joins TRBV4-3 to TRBJ1-5; TRBD1 might be the D (5 bases). The CDR3 contains 15 residues. Per the germline V gene, CDR1 is LGHNA and CDR2 is YSLEER. Deletions cut 0 bases from V and 6 bases from J, with 12 bases between. This CDR3 is CASSQEVAGTQPQHF. The CDR3 DNA follows: TGCGCCAGCAGCCAAGAAGTGGCAGGGACTCAGCCCCAGCATTTT.

This clonotype has just a few counts. V is TRBV12-3 or TRBV12-4 and J is TRBJ2-1; no clear D. CDR3 length: 12 amino acids. V was cut by 6 bases and J by 4 bases, with 7 bases left in between. In nucleotides, the CDR3 is TGTGCCAGCAGATCCACATACAATGAGCAGTTCTTC. Translated, it gives CASRSTYNEQFF.

This clonotype was picked up a small number of times. The chain uses TRBV5-1 and TRBJ2-3; D remains unclear. Germline V gene sequence: CDR1 SGHRS, CDR2 YFSETQ. V shed 1 base and J shed 3 bases, with 12 bases lying between them. The CDR3 spans 15 residues. CDR3 in DNA: TGCGCCAGCAGCTTGCGGCAGCCTTTTACAGATACGCAGTATTTT. Amino acid sequence: CASSLRQPFTDTQYF.

This clonotype has more than one count but fewer than ten. The genes are TRBV28 and TRBJ2-5; TRBD1 agrees at 9 bases. Germline V gene data show CDR1 as MDHEN and CDR2 as SYDVKM. The ends lost 2 bases at V and 6 bases at J; junction bases unmatched: 10. The CDR3 length is 16 residues. In DNA, the CDR3 is TGTGCCAGCAGTTTACCTACAGGGGGCGGTGAGAAGACCCAGTACTTC. Translation gives CASSLPTGGGEKTQYF.

This chain uses TRBV12-3 or TRBV12-4 with TRBJ1-2; TRBD1 matches 9 bases. The V and J ends lost 5 bases and 9 bases, in that order; junction bases with no gene match: 7. This CDR3 region has 13 residues. CDR3 amino acids: CASSGTGIGSYTF. The CDR3 coding sequence is TGTGCCAGCAGTGGGACAGGGATCGGGAGCTACACCTTC.

The chain employs TRBV4-2 and TRBJ1-6; no clear D gene. Trimming removed 1 base from V and 5 bases from J, with 9 bases in between. The germline V gene encodes CDR1 LGHNA and CDR2 YNFKEQ. The CDR3 loop spans 15 amino acids. In DNA form, the CDR3 reads TGTGCCAGCAGCCAAGTAGGGCTTGATAATTCACCCCTCCACTTT. Translating it yields CASSQVGLDNSPLHF.

This clonotype was found once. The rearrangement uses TRBV12-3 or TRBV12-4 and TRBJ1-2, with D maybe TRBD1 (5 bases). CDR3 length equals 15 residues. Between the trimmed V and J ends, which lost 5 bases and 5 bases, there was a span of 18 bases. CDR3 residues: CASSPRGTYFYGYTF. The DNA of the CDR3 is TGTGCCAGCAGTCCCCGAGGGACGTACTTTTATGGCTACACCTTC.

The chain combines TRBV12-3 or TRBV12-4 with TRBJ1-5; D gene ambiguous. Trimming left V 5 bases short and J 7 bases short, with 12 bases between. CDR3 length: 13 amino acids. The CDR3 DNA follows: TGTGCCAGCAGTGGGGTTTCGGTGCAGCCCCAGCATTTT. Its translation: CASSGVSVQPQHF.